Listed below are T cell receptor beta chains from one sample, sequenced in a study of blood T cell repertoires in COVID-19. Clones were sequenced by immunoSEQ multiplex PCR, and TCRdb holds only the in-frame ones, with some missing. This table holds about 250,000 clones, over 70% found once. The material sequenced was peripheral blood. All receptors derive from a woman over 75 with acute or convalescent COVID-19. CDR3s include the opening cysteine and the closing phenylalanine or tryptophan. The D gene is left open where the match is weak. Clone size is stated in some rows and not others, as once, few, many or a class when expanded.

v_gene,abundance,d_gene,j_gene,CDR3aa,CDR3nt
TRBV20-1,-,-,TRBJ1-1,CSARVGAAFF,TGCAGTGCTAGAGTGGGGGCAGCTTTCTTT
TRBV10-1,-,-,TRBJ2-2,CASERGSIGELFF,TGCGCCAGCGAACGAGGGAGTATCGGGGAGCTGTTTTTT
TRBV19,-,-,TRBJ2-3,CASTDRGASTDTQYF,TGTGCCAGTACAGACCGGGGGGCCAGCACAGATACGCAGTATTTT
TRBV3-1/TRBV3-2,once,TRBD2,TRBJ2-1,CASSQGGLANYNEQFF,TGTGCCAGCAGCCAAGGAGGACTAGCGAACTACAATGAGCAGTTCTTC
TRBV6-5,-,-,TRBJ1-4,CASRWTVQNEKLFF,TGTGCCAGCAGGTGGACAGTTCAAAATGAAAAACTGTTTTTT
TRBV7-9,-,TRBD1,TRBJ1-4,CASSSTGGTNEKLFF,TGTGCCAGCAGCTCGACAGGGGGAACTAATGAAAAACTGTTTTTT
TRBV12-3/TRBV12-4,few,TRBD1,TRBJ1-2,CASSSGQGSGYTF,TGTGCCAGCAGTTCCGGACAGGGGTCGGGCTACACCTTC
TRBV3-1/TRBV3-2,-,TRBD2,TRBJ2-1,CASNPSGRQYEQFF,TGTGCCAGCAACCCTAGCGGGAGACAGTATGAGCAGTTCTTC
TRBV6-5,-,TRBD1,TRBJ1-2,CASSYWGQGFYGYTF,TGTGCCAGCAGTTACTGGGGACAGGGTTTCTATGGCTACACCTTC
TRBV5-1,-,TRBD1,TRBJ1-1,CASSLAGQLMNTEAFF,TGCGCCAGCAGCTTGGCGGGACAGTTAATGAACACTGAAGCTTTCTTT
TRBV6-2/TRBV6-3,once,-,TRBJ2-7,CASSSPSGEQYF,TGTGCCAGCAGTTCGCCATCGGGGGAGCAGTACTTC
TRBV5-4,-,TRBD2,TRBJ2-5,CASSRGGSGGARETQYF,TGTGCCAGCAGCCGGGGTGGTAGCGGGGGGGCCAGAGAGACCCAGTACTTC
TRBV10-3,-,TRBD2,TRBJ2-2,CAATTSGVAGELFF,TGTGCCGCCACGACTAGCGGGGTGGCCGGGGAGCTGTTTTTT
TRBV3-1/TRBV3-2,-,-,TRBJ1-4,CASSPQGDTTNEKLFF,TGTGCCAGCAGTCCCCAAGGGGATACAACTAATGAAAAACTGTTTTTT
TRBV18,-,-,TRBJ2-1,CASSPSLRDSYNEQFF,TGTGCCAGCTCACCGAGTCTCAGGGATTCCTACAATGAGCAGTTCTTC
TRBV7-8,-,TRBD1,TRBJ2-2,CASSPRTGWGTGELFF,TGTGCCAGCAGCCCCCGGACAGGGTGGGGCACCGGGGAGCTGTTTTTT